This TCR beta chain was recovered during a study of cytomegalovirus exposure and HLA in healthy donors. Trimming removed 4 bases from V and 4 bases from J, with 13 bases in between. Germline CDR1 SGHTA, CDR2 FQGTGA. The CDR3 runs 14 residues. The PCR ran on 60 Vbeta and 13 Jbeta primers. The table came from immunoSEQ multiplex PCR; TCRdb's copy has only in-frame clones and leaves some out. The sample lists under 250,000 clones, 75% to 90% occurring once. The rearrangement uses TRBV7-3 and TRBJ1-1; maybe TRBD1 (5 bases). Sequencing was performed on PBMCs. The source of this sequence is a woman aged 40 to 50 in good health and CMV-seronegative. CDR3 sequence (DNA): TGTGCCAGCAGCTCGATCCCGGGGGTCACTGAAGCTTTCTTT. Amino acids: CASSSIPGVTEAFF.